The 10 T cell receptor beta chains below were found in one sample sequenced in a study of Tregs in tolerant kidney transplant recipients. Mixed chimerism was transient after nonmyeloablative marrow transplants from related graft donors. Assay: immunoSEQ multiplex PCR; the TCRdb copy retains only in-frame clones and omits some. The table lists approximately 90,000 clones, over 85% of them singletons. The sequences come from CD4+ T cells from blood (PBMCs), collected 12 months after the transplant. All receptors derive from a human patient who received a combined kidney and bone marrow transplant. The graft donor may account for some of the T cells.

This clone was counted only a few times. This sequence joins TRBV10-3 and TRBJ1-2; D is possibly TRBD1 (6 bases). This CDR3 has 14 residues. Trimming pared 10 bases from V and 0 bases from J, leaving 15 bases between. From germline, CDR1 is ENHRY and CDR2 SYGVKD. The CDR3 DNA is TGTGCCAGTGCGGAACAGGGAACTAACTATGGCTACACCTTC. Translated, it gives CASAEQGTNYGYTF.

The chain is built from TRBV30 and TRBJ1-5; no firm D call. V lost 2 bases and J lost 6, with 14 bases in between. In germline, CDR1 is GTSNPN, CDR2 SVGIG (reference sequence). CDR3 length: 14 amino acids. CDR3 amino acids: CAWSSPARGQPQHF. The CDR3 DNA reads TGTGCCTGGAGTTCCCCGGCACGGGGTCAGCCCCAGCATTTT. The full variable domain, in which reference TRBV30 and TRBJ1-5 provide the parts outside the CDR3, is SQTIHQWPATLVQPVGSPLSLECTVEGTSNPNLYWYRQAAGRGLQLLFYSVGIGQISSEVPQNLSASRPQDRQFILSSKKLLLSDSGFYLCAWSSPARGQPQHFGDGTRLSIL.

Details on this clone: Other DNA sequences from this sample encode an identical CDR3 as well. The chain employs TRBV7-3 and TRBJ1-6, with D perhaps TRBD1 (6 bases). V dropped 6 bases and J dropped 13 bases, with 19 bases sitting between them. The CDR3 is 14 residues long. CDR1 and CDR2 from the germline V gene are SGHTA and FQGTGA. This CDR3 is CASSPGQGSSPLHF. The CDR3 nucleotides are TGTGCCAGCAGTCCGGGACAAGGAAGTTCCCCCCTCCACTTT. Combining the CDR3 with reference TRBV7-3 and TRBJ1-6 gives the whole variable domain GAGVSQTPSNKVTEKGKYVELRCDPISGHTALYWYRQSLGQGPEFLIYFQGTGAADDSGLPNDRFFAVRPEGSVSTLKIQRTERGDSAVYLCASSPGQGSSPLHFGNGTRLTVT.

This CDR3 is CASSLSKAGYGYTF. The CDR3 DNA reads TGTGCCAGCAGTTTATCGAAGGCAGGGTATGGCTACACCTTC. This chain connects TRBV27 to TRBJ1-2, with D possibly being TRBD1 (5 bases). V was shortened by 0 bases and J by 5 bases, with 10 bases between the two germline ends. CDR3 length: 14 amino acids. Per the germline V gene, CDR1 is MNHEY and CDR2 is SMNVEV (reference sequence).

This clone has a single count. This chain uses TRBV19 with TRBJ2-3, with 11 bases aligning to TRBD2. The trim removed 6 bases at V and 6 bases at J, leaving 2 bases unmatched. Germline V gene lookup returns CDR1 LNHDA and CDR2 SQIVND (reference sequence). The CDR3 covers 13 residues. The chain's CDR3 is CASRTSGVDTQYF. The CDR3 region has the DNA TGTGCCAGTAGGACTAGCGGGGTTGATACGCAGTATTTT.

This chain joins TRBV7-2 and TRBJ2-4; maybe TRBD2 (6 bases). V was trimmed by 5 bases and J by 1 base, leaving 12 bases between them. CDR3 size: 15 residues. In germline, CDR1 is SGHTA, CDR2 FQGNSA. CDR3 DNA sequence: TGTGCCAGCAGCGCGAGACTAGGGGCCAAAAACATTCAGTACTTC. It specifies CASSARLGAKNIQYF.

The chain carries TRBV5-4 and TRBJ2-3, with 10 bases aligning to TRBD2. Germline CDR1 reads SGHNT; CDR2 reads YYREEE (reference sequence). Trimming took 0 bases from V and 1 from J; bases not matched to a gene: 5. The length of the CDR3 is 17 residues. For the CDR3, the DNA is TGTGCCAGCAGCTTGGCATGGACTAGCGGTCGCACAGATACGCAGTATTTT. The encoded protein is CASSLAWTSGRTDTQYF.

The CDR3 DNA is TGTGCCAGCAGTGCTCCTCGGACTAGCGGGAGCTACAATGAGCAGTTCTTC. The encoded protein is CASSAPRTSGSYNEQFF. The chain uses TRBV6-1 and TRBJ2-1; 13 positions match TRBD2. Trimming at V came to 4 bases and at J to 3 bases, leaving 6 bases not matched to a gene. Germline CDR1 and CDR2: MNHNS and SASEGT. The CDR3 extends over 17 amino acids.

The CDR3, as DNA: TGTGCCAGCAGCGTAGAGCCGGGACAGGGGGCCCTCGGCTATGGCTACACCTTC. It specifies CASSVEPGQGALGYGYTF. The chain recombines TRBV9 with TRBJ1-2; 12 nucleotides agree with TRBD1. V dropped 0 bases and J dropped 4; count of bases not matched to a gene: 10. Germline CDR1 and CDR2: SGDLS and YYNGEE. This CDR3 comprises 18 residues. The full variable domain, its missing parts supplied by reference TRBV9 and TRBJ1-2, is DSGVTQTPKHLITATGQRVTLRCSPRSGDLSVYWYQQSLDQGLQFLIQYYNGEERAKGNILERFSAQQFPDLHSELNLSSLELGDSALYFCASSVEPGQGALGYGYTFGSGTRLTVV.

CDR3 protein: CASSTSGVQIAQYF. CDR3 nucleotides: TGTGCCAGCAGTACTAGCGGGGTCCAAATCGCGCAGTATTTT. The chain employs TRBV14 and TRBJ2-3; 10 bases line up with TRBD2. V lost 6 bases, J lost 10 bases, and 10 bases stayed unmatched. CDR3 size: 14 residues. The germline V gene has CDR1 SGHDN and CDR2 FVKESK.